The present TCR beta chain was sequenced within a study of beta chain features in type 1 diabetes. Study details: Healthy donors and patients showed comparable age, gender and cell yields.

The whole isolated RNA underwent reverse transcription, so sequencing captured expressed TCRB transcripts. The protocol was immunoSEQ multiplex PCR, while the TCRdb copy is restricted to in-frame clones and leaves out a portion. The sample contains about 25,000 clones, roughly two thirds of which appear only once. The V gene lost 6 bases and the J gene lost 3 bases, with 15 bases spanning the gap. CDR3 size: 14 residues. Germline CDR1 is MNHNY and CDR2 is SVGAGI (reference sequence). As to this clone: Its matching antigen is unknown.

Regarding the study as a whole: Significant though moderate, a shortening of TCRB CDR3s appeared in all four CD4+ subsets of Type 1 diabetes patients.

This TCR was sampled from a woman in her 40s with type 1 diabetes. The chain employs TRBV6-6 and TRBJ2-7, with D perhaps TRBD2 (5 bases). Source material: stem cell memory CD4+ T cells from blood. CDR3 in amino acids: CASSLGRGFYEQYF. CDR3 nucleotides: TGTGCCAGCAGCCTAGGCCGGGGATTCTACGAGCAGTACTTC.